Following are 6 T cell receptor beta chains from one sample sequenced in a study of cytomegalovirus exposure and HLA in healthy donors. 60 Vbeta and 13 Jbeta primers were used in PCR. Using immunoSEQ multiplex PCR, the repertoire was profiled, and TCRdb retains in-frame clones only, with some absent. The sample records fewer than 40,000 clones, about four fifths being singletons. The sequenced sample was PBMCs. The receptors originated from a woman aged 35 to 49 in good health and CMV-seronegative.

The chain has TRBV29-1 and TRBJ2-3; D perhaps matches TRBD1 (5 bases). Between the trimmed V and J ends, which lost 7 bases and 0 bases, there was a span of 11 bases. Germline CDR1 is SQVTM and CDR2 is ANQGSEA. The CDR3 sequence is 13 residues long. The DNA for the CDR3 is TGCAGCGCCCGTGGGGCTAGCACAGATACGCAGTATTTT. Protein: CSARGASTDTQYF.

The chain combines TRBV5-6 with TRBJ1-4, with D unresolved. The ends were cut back, 2 bases at V and 13 bases at J, with 21 bases in the middle. The CDR3 loop spans 15 amino acids. From germline, CDR1 is SGHDT and CDR2 YYEEEE. CDR3 loop: CASSLTRGMKFGLFF. As DNA, the CDR3 is TGTGCCAGCAGCTTAACTCGGGGAATGAAGTTCGGACTGTTTTTT.

The rearrangement joins TRBV19 to TRBJ1-5, with D hard to call. Germline lookup yields CDR1 LNHDA and CDR2 SQIVND (reference sequence). CDR3 length equals 16 residues. With 2 bases removed from V and 4 bases from J, the gap between germline ends came to 15 bases. CDR3 in amino acids: CASSIPAGRRNQPQHF. The CDR3 nucleotides are TGTGCCAGTAGTATACCCGCGGGGAGGCGTAATCAGCCCCAGCATTTT.

V gene TRBV9 combines with J gene TRBJ2-3; possibly TRBD2 for D (6 bases). Germline V lookup: CDR1 SGDLS, CDR2 YYNGEE. V was shortened by 0 bases and J by 14 bases, with 19 bases between the two germline ends. The CDR3 is 14 amino acids. CDR3 protein: CASSVDATPGDRYF. CDR3 DNA sequence: TGTGCCAGCAGCGTAGACGCCACCCCGGGGGATCGGTATTTT.

V gene TRBV6-5 combines with J gene TRBJ1-4, with no clear D. The V and J ends lost 2 bases and 0 bases respectively, with 7 bases between them. Germline CDR1 reads MNHEY; CDR2 reads SVGAGI. The length of the CDR3 is 15 residues. The CDR3 sequence: CASSYEGATNEKLFF. CDR3 DNA: TGTGCCAGCAGTTACGAGGGTGCAACTAATGAAAAACTGTTTTTT.

V and J are TRBV4-1 and TRBJ2-1; D gene unclear. The germline V gene encodes CDR1 MGHRA and CDR2 YSYEKL. V lost 3 bases and J lost 2, with 14 bases in between. The CDR3 loop spans 16 amino acids. CDR3 nucleotides: TGCGCCAGCAGCCAGATAAACATGGTTGCCTACAATGAGCAGTTCTTC. Its translation is CASSQINMVAYNEQFF.